This TCR beta chain is drawn from a study of T cells after yellow fever vaccination. Notes on the study in general: The secondary response was weaker but peaked faster, day 5 versus 15.

With respect to this clonotype: Antigen specificity is unknown.

This CDR3 contains 14 residues. The germline V gene has CDR1 SEHNR and CDR2 FQNEAQ (reference sequence). The V gene end was trimmed by 5 bases and the J gene end by 7 bases; junction bases not matched to a gene: 8. One entry per CDR3 protein, called by TCRdb with MiXCR from the 5' RACE reads. The table records 120,000 or so distinct CDR3 sequences, roughly 15% of them present only once. The source is a man younger than 35 who received the YFV17D yellow fever vaccine. The chain combines TRBV7-9 with TRBJ1-2, with 9 bases aligning to TRBD1. The starting material was CD8+ T cells sorted from PBMCs, obtained 5 days after the yellow fever booster vaccination. The CDR3 protein is CASSHRQGVSGYTF. As DNA, the CDR3 is TGTGCCAGCAGCCATCGACAGGGGGTCTCTGGCTACACCTTC. Drawing the rest from reference TRBV7-9 and TRBJ1-2, the complete variable domain is DTGVSQNPRHKITKRGQNVTFRCDPISEHNRLYWYRQTLGQGPEFLTYFQNEAQLEKSRLLSDRFSAERPKGSFSTLEIQRTEQGDSAMYLCASSHRQGVSGYTFGSGTRLTVV.